This TCR beta chain is drawn from a study of blood T cell repertoires in COVID-19. Using immunoSEQ multiplex PCR, the repertoire was profiled, and TCRdb retains in-frame clones only, with some absent. In the table there are fewer than 200,000 clones, 80% to 90% of which are singletons. The CDR3 has 14 residues. The V and J ends lost 6 bases and 5 bases, in that order; junction bases with no gene match: 3. Looked up from germline, CDR1 is MNHEY and CDR2 is SVGAGI. The chain joins TRBV6-5 to TRBJ2-2; 10 bases fit TRBD1. The sample taken for sequencing was peripheral blood. The origin of this receptor is a man aged 50-60 years with active or convalescent COVID-19. The CDR3 DNA is TGTGCCAGCAGCGGGACAGGGGAAACCGGGGAGCTGTTTTTT. Amino acid sequence: CASSGTGETGELFF.